Each of the 21 T cell receptor beta chains below was sequenced from the same sample in a study of cytomegalovirus exposure and HLA in healthy donors. Primers for the PCR totalled 60 Vbeta and 13 Jbeta. Sequenced by immunoSEQ multiplex PCR; TCRdb stores in-frame clones only, minus some. The top ten hold 10% to 15% of the sample, which has approximately 150,000 clones, over 60% seen once. Sample: PBMCs. The receptors stem from a man aged 40-49 years in good health and CMV-seropositive.

This clone occurred a few times. This chain joins TRBV6-1 and TRBJ2-7; D unresolved. The length of the CDR3 is 11 residues. Germline values: CDR1 MNHNS, CDR2 SASEGT. Trimming took 7 bases from V and 3 from J, leaving 7 bases between them. The CDR3 sequence: CASTDIYEQYF. The DNA of the CDR3 is TGTGCCAGCACAGATATCTACGAGCAGTACTTC.

The chain combines TRBV10-3 with TRBJ2-2, with TRBD1 identical over 9 bases. The J segment lost 0 bases and the V segment lost 6 bases, leaving 2 bases of the junction unmatched. Per the germline V gene, CDR1 is ENHRY and CDR2 is SYGVKD. There are 15 residues in the CDR3. CDR3 residues: CAIRTGGANTGELFF. Here the CDR3 DNA reads TGTGCCATCAGAACAGGGGGCGCGAACACCGGGGAGCTGTTTTTT.

This clone was counted only a few times. This chain joins TRBV5-1 and TRBJ1-2, with 7 bases aligning to TRBD1. J lost 6 bases, V lost 3 bases, and 14 bases had no gene match. The CDR3 is 16 residues long. CDR1 and CDR2 (germline): SGHRS, YFSETQ. CDR3 nucleotide sequence: TGCGCCAGCAGCTCCCGAGGACAGGCCGCTCCCGATGGCTACACCTTC. Encoded protein: CASSSRGQAAPDGYTF.

The rearrangement uses TRBV5-1 and TRBJ2-3, with a tentative D call TRBD2 (6 bases). Trimming took off 0 bases at V and 1 base at J, with 9 bases between the two ends. The germline gives CDR1 SGHRS, CDR2 YFSETQ. The CDR3 length is 15 residues. This CDR3 reads CASSLERAGTDTQYF. The DNA of the CDR3 is TGCGCCAGCAGCTTGGAGCGGGCGGGCACAGATACGCAGTATTTT.

Here the CDR3 reads CASSQSRGPYEQYF. The CDR3, as DNA: TGTGCCAGCAGCCAATCGCGGGGTCCTTACGAGCAGTACTTC. V and J are TRBV16 and TRBJ2-7; D might be TRBD2 (6 bases). V lost 0 bases to trimming and J lost 4 bases, with 10 bases between them. The CDR3 has 14 residues. CDR1 and CDR2 (germline): KGHSY, FQNENV.

The chain has TRBV7-9 and TRBJ2-7, with D maybe TRBD1 (6 bases). V was cut by 8 bases and J by 6 bases, with 14 bases left in between. This CDR3 spans 12 amino acids. The V gene's germline CDR1 is SEHNR and CDR2 FQNEAQ (reference sequence). CDR3 DNA: TGTGCCAGCCGGGCAGGGGTGAGCGAGCAGTACTTC. It is translated as CASRAGVSEQYF.

The chain is built from TRBV4-2 and TRBJ2-1, with 10 bases identical to TRBD2. Germline CDR1 is LGHNA and CDR2 is YNFKEQ. After removal of 0 bases from V and 0 bases from J, the junction contained 5 bases not matched to a gene. CDR3 size: 18 residues. As DNA, the CDR3 is TGTGCCAGCAGCCAAGAGGCTAGCGGGAGAATCTCCTACAATGAGCAGTTCTTC. Amino acid sequence: CASSQEASGRISYNEQFF.

In its sample, this clone was seen a few times. The chain uses TRBV4-2 and TRBJ2-2, with TRBD1 identical over 8 bases. The CDR3 is 17 amino acids. Germline values: CDR1 LGHNA, CDR2 YNFKEQ. V trimming: 0 bases; J trimming: 3 bases; junction bases outside the gene matches: 6. The CDR3 region is CASSQDAGGIYTGELFF. The CDR3 coding sequence is TGTGCCAGCAGCCAAGATGCAGGGGGCATCTACACCGGGGAGCTGTTTTTT.

With regard to this clone: Distinct nucleotide sequences in the sample also encode this CDR3. The CDR3 region is CASSISGNTEAFF. The CDR3 nucleotides are TGTGCCAGTAGTATTTCCGGTAACACTGAAGCTTTCTTT. V gene TRBV19 combines with J gene TRBJ1-1; the D is unclear. The CDR3 length is 13 residues. V lost 3 bases to trimming and J lost 2 bases, with 7 bases between them. Germline V CDR1 and CDR2: LNHDA, SQIVND (reference sequence).

V usage is TRBV29-1 and J usage is TRBJ1-2; tentative D call: TRBD1 (5 bases). Germline values: CDR1 SQVTM, CDR2 ANQGSEA. V was clipped by 1 base and J by 7 bases, with 16 bases between them. The CDR3 has 14 amino acids. The CDR3 region has the DNA TGCAGCGTTGAAGCCCTGGGCAGGGCGGCTGGCTACACCTTC. It specifies CSVEALGRAAGYTF. Complete variable domain (other parts from reference TRBV29-1 and TRBJ1-2): SAVISQKPSRDICQRGTSLTIQCQVDSQVTMMFWYRQQPGQSLTLIATANQGSEATYESGFVIDKFPISRPNLTFSTLTVSNMSPEDSSIYLCSVEALGRAAGYTFGSGTRLTVV.

The rearrangement links TRBV28 to TRBJ2-6, with 7 bases that match TRBD1. CDR1 is MDHEN, CDR2 SYDVKM, per germline. V shed 5 bases and J 0 bases; nucleotides not matched to a gene: 4. This CDR3 contains 16 residues. CDR3 DNA: TGTGCCAGCAGTCTAGACAGGGCCTCTGGGGCCAACGTCCTGACTTTC. Translation: CASSLDRASGANVLTF.

This rearrangement joins TRBV7-3 to TRBJ2-2; tentative D call: TRBD2 (6 bases). This CDR3 has 15 amino acids. The V end was cut by 5 bases, the J end by 6 bases, with 16 bases between. Per the germline V gene, CDR1 is SGHTA and CDR2 is FQGTGA. CDR3 sequence: CASSLAGSPPGELFF. The CDR3 bases are TGTGCCAGCAGCCTCGCCGGGAGCCCCCCCGGGGAGCTGTTTTTT.

The genes are TRBV28 and TRBJ1-2; TRBD1 matches 9 bases. Germline trimming cut 8 bases from V and 5 bases from J; bases unmatched to any gene: 6. CDR3 length: 13 residues. CDR1 and CDR2 from the germline V gene are MDHEN and SYDVKM. Here the CDR3 DNA reads TGTGCCAGCGCCGAGGGACAGGGATATGGCTACACCTTC. Its translation: CASAEGQGYGYTF.

V gene TRBV7-2 combines with J gene TRBJ2-7, with 10 bases that match TRBD2. The junction had 6 bases not matched to a gene; V was cut back by 1 base and J by 6 bases. This CDR3 is 15 amino acids long. Germline CDR1 is SGHTA and CDR2 is FQGNSA. The CDR3 DNA sequence: TGTGCCAGCAGCTTAGTCTCGGGGACTAGCGTCGAGCAGTACTTC. Translated: CASSLVSGTSVEQYF.

The V gene is TRBV6-5, the J gene TRBJ2-1, with 9 positions matching TRBD1. The germline V gene has CDR1 MNHEY and CDR2 SVGAGI. The CDR3 covers 13 residues. After removal of 4 bases from V and 8 bases from J, the junction contained 3 bases not matched to a gene. CDR3 region: CASSSTGGYEQFF. The DNA of the CDR3 is TGTGCCAGCAGTTCAACAGGGGGCTATGAGCAGTTCTTC.

This clone showed up just once. The V gene is TRBV9, the J gene TRBJ1-6, with D possibly matching TRBD1 (5 bases). Looked up from germline, CDR1 is SGDLS and CDR2 is YYNGEE. This CDR3 has 14 residues. V lost 1 base and J lost 10, with 12 bases in between. The CDR3, as DNA: TGTGCCAGCAGCGTAAATCTGGAGGGGTCACCCCTCCACTTT. Protein product: CASSVNLEGSPLHF.

This chain joins TRBV7-3 and TRBJ2-1; no clear D gene. Germline V gene lookup returns CDR1 SGHTA and CDR2 FQGTGA. V lost 3 bases and J lost 0, with 12 bases in between. The CDR3 contains 16 residues. The CDR3 DNA is TGTGCCAGCAGCTTCTTCAACTCCCGCTCCTACAATGAGCAGTTCTTC. This translates into CASSFFNSRSYNEQFF.

The chain has TRBV4-3 and TRBJ1-2, with a tentative D call TRBD1 (5 bases). There are 14 residues in the CDR3. V was cut by 0 bases and J by 7 bases, with 12 bases left in between. Germline CDR1 LGHNA, CDR2 YSLEER. The CDR3 reads CASSQDRGISGYTF. The CDR3 nucleotides are TGCGCCAGCAGCCAAGATCGGGGGATTTCTGGCTACACCTTC.

This clone was recorded a few times. CDR3: CASGLGGTSAYEQYF. CDR3 coding DNA: TGTGCTAGTGGTTTGGGGGGGACTAGCGCCTACGAGCAGTACTTC. V usage is TRBV12-5 and J usage is TRBJ2-7; 10 bases line up with TRBD2. The CDR3 runs to 15 residues. V shed 1 base, J shed 2 bases, and the junction held 2 bases outside the gene matches. Germline V CDR1 and CDR2: LGHNT, FRNRAP.

This chain uses TRBV4-3 with TRBJ2-7; maybe TRBD1 (6 bases). The closer fit of TRBJ2-5 to the DNA end suggests the J call may be wrong. CDR3 length: 13 amino acids. The germline V gene encodes CDR1 LGHNA and CDR2 YSLEER. The CDR3 DNA follows: TGCGCCAGCTCCCGGGACATTGAGGAGACCCAGTACTTC. Residues: CASSRDIEETQYF.

This chain connects TRBV13 to TRBJ2-1; no clear D gene. Trimming pared 2 bases from V and 0 bases from J, leaving 5 bases between. The germline CDR1 and CDR2 sequences are PRHDT and FYEKMQ (reference sequence). The CDR3 spans 14 residues. This CDR3 reads CASSLTSSYNEQFF. DNA of the CDR3: TGTGCCAGCAGCTTAACGAGCTCCTACAATGAGCAGTTCTTC.